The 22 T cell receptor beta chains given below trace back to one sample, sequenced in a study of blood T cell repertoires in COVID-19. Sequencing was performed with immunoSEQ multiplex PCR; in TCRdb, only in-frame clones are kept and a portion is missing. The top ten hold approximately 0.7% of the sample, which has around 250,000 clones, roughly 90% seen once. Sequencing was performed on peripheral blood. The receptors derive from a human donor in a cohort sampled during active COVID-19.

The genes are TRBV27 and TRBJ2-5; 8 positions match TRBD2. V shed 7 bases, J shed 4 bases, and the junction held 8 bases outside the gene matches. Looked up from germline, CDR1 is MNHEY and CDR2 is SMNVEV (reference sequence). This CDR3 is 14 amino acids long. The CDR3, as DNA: TGTGCCAGCACCCATCGGACTAGCTTAGAGACCCAGTACTTC. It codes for CASTHRTSLETQYF.

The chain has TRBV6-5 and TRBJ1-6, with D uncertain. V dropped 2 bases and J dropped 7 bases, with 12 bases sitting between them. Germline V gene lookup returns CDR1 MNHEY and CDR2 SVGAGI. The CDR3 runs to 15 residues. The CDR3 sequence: CASSYRLDGNSPLHF. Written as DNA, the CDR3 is TGTGCCAGCAGTTACAGACTCGACGGAAATTCACCCCTCCACTTT.

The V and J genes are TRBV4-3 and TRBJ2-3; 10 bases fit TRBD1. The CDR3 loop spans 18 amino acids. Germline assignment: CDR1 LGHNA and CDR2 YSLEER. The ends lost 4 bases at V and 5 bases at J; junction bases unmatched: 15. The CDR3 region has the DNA TGCGCCAGCAGCCTAACTATCGGGACAGGGGTATTGAAAGATACGCAGTATTTT. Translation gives CASSLTIGTGVLKDTQYF.

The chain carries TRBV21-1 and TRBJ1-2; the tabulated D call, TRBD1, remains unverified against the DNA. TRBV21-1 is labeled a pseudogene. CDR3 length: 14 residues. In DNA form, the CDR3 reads TGTGCCAGCAGCAATCACAGGGGCTACTATGGCTACACCTTC. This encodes CASSNHRGYYGYTF.

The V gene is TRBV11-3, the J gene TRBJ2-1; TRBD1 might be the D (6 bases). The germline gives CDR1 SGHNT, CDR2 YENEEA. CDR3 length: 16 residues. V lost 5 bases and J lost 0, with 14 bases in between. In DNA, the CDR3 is TGTGCCAGCAGCCCCAGACAGGCGAGCTCCTACAATGAGCAGTTCTTC. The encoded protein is CASSPRQASSYNEQFF.

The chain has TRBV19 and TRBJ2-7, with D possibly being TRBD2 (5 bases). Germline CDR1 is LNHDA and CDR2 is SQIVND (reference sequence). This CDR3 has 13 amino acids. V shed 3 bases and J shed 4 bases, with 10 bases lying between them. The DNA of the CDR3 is TGTGCCAGTAGTATCGGGAACCATTACGAGCAGTACTTC. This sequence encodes CASSIGNHYEQYF.

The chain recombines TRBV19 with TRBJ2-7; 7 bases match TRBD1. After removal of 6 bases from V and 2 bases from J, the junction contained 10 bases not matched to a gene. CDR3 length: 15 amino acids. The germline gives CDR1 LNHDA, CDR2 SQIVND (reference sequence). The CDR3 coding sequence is TGTGCCAGTAGCAAGACAGGGATCCCAACCTACGAGCAGTACTTC. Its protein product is CASSKTGIPTYEQYF. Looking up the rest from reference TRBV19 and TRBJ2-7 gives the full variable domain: DGGITQSPKYLFRKEGQNVTLSCEQNLNHDAMYWYRQDPGQGLRLIYYSQIVNDFQKGDIAEGYSVSREKKESFPLTVTSAQKNPTAFYLCASSKTGIPTYEQYFGPGTRLTVT.

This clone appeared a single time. The CDR3 here is CASSVQGWLGEAFF. CDR3 DNA sequence: TGTGCCAGCAGCGTACAGGGTTGGTTGGGTGAAGCTTTCTTT. The chain is built from TRBV9 and TRBJ1-1; weak D call: TRBD1 (5 bases). V lost 1 base, J lost 7 bases, and 14 bases lay in between. The CDR3 spans 14 residues. CDR1 SGDLS and CDR2 YYNGEE come from the germline V gene.

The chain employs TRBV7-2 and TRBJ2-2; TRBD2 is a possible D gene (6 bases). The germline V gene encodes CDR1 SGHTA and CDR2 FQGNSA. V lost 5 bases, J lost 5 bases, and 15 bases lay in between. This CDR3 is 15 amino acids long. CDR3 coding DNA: TGTGCCAGCAGCCCGGGAAGCGGGTTGACCGGGGAGCTGTTTTTT. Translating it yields CASSPGSGLTGELFF.

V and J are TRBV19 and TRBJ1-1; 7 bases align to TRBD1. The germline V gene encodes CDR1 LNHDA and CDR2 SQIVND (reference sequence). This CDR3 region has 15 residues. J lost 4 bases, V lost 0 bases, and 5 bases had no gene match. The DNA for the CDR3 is TGTGCCAGTAGTATAGAGGGGAGACAGGGCACTGAAGCTTTCTTT. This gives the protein CASSIEGRQGTEAFF.

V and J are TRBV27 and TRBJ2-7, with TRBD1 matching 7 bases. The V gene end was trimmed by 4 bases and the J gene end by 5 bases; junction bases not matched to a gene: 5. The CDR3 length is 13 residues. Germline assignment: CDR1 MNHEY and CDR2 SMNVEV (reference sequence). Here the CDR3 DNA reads TGTGCCAGCAGTTCGGCAGGGGGAAACGAGCAGTACTTC. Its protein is CASSSAGGNEQYF.

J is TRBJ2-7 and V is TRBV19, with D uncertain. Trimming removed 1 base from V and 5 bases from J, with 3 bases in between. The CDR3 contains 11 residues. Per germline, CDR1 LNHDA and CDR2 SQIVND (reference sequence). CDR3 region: CASSIADEQYF. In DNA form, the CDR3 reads TGTGCCAGTAGTATAGCAGACGAGCAGTACTTC.

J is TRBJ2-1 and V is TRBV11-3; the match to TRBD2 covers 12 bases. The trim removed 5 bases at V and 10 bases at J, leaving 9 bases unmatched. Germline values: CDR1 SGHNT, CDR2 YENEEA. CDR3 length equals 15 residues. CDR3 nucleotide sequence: TGTGCCAGCAGCGAGACTAGCGGGGGAAGCGGCGAGCAGTTCTTC. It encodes CASSETSGGSGEQFF.

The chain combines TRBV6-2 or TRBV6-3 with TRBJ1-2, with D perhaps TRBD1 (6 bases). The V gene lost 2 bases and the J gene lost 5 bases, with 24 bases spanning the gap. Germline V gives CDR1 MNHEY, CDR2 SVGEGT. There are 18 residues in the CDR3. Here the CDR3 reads CASSYVGQSQGPRYGYTF. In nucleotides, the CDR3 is TGTGCCAGCAGTTACGTCGGTCAGAGTCAGGGGCCGCGTTATGGCTACACCTTC.

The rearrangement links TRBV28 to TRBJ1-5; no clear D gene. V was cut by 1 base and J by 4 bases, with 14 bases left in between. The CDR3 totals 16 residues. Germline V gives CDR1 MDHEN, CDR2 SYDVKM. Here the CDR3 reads CASSLFSLRGNQPQHF. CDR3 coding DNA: TGTGCCAGCAGTTTATTCTCTCTGAGAGGGAATCAGCCCCAGCATTTT.

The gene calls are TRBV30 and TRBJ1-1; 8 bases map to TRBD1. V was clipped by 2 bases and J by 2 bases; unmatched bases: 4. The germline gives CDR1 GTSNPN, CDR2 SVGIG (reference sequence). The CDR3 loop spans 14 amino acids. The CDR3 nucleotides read TGTGCCTGGAGTCTAGGACAGGGCAACACTGAAGCTTTCTTT. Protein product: CAWSLGQGNTEAFF.

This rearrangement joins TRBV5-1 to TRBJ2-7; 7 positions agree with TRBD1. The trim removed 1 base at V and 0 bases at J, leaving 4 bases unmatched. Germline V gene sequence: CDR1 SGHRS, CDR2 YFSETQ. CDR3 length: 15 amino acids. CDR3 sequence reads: CASSLLGGASYEQYF. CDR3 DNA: TGCGCCAGCAGCTTGTTAGGGGGCGCCTCCTACGAGCAGTACTTC.

The CDR3 loop reads CASSGGRRTTEAFF. CDR3 coding DNA: TGTGCCAGCAGCGGGGGCCGGCGGACTACTGAAGCTTTCTTT. This chain connects TRBV7-9 to TRBJ1-1; a weak D match, TRBD1 (6 bases). CDR1 SEHNR and CDR2 FQNEAQ come from the germline V gene (reference sequence). With 5 bases removed from V and 5 bases from J, the gap between germline ends came to 15 bases. The CDR3 length is 14 residues.

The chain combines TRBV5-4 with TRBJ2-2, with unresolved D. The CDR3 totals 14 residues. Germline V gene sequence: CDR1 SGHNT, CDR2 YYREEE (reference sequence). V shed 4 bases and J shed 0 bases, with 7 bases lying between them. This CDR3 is CASSPSPNTGELFF. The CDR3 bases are TGTGCCAGCAGCCCTTCCCCGAACACCGGGGAGCTGTTTTTT.

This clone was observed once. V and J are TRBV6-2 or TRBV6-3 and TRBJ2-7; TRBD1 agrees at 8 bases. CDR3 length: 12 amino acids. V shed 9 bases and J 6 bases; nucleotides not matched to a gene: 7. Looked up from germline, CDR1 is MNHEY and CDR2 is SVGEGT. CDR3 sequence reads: CASSRGPSEQYF. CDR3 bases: TGTGCCAGTAGCAGGGGGCCGTCCGAGCAGTACTTC.

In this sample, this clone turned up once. CDR3 coding DNA: TGTGCCAGCAGCTACGACAGCTCCGGGGCCAACGTCCTGACTTTC. It encodes CASSYDSSGANVLTF. The chain carries TRBV7-2 and TRBJ2-6; D may be TRBD1 (5 bases). From germline, CDR1 is SGHTA and CDR2 FQGNSA. Deletions cut 4 bases from V and 4 bases from J, with 11 bases between. The CDR3 has 15 amino acids.

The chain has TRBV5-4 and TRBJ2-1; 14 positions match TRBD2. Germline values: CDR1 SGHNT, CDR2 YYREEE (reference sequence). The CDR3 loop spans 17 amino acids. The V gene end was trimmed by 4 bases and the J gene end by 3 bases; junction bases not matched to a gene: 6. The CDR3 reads CASSQGLAGEIYNEQFF. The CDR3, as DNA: TGTGCCAGCAGCCAGGGACTAGCGGGGGAGATCTACAATGAGCAGTTCTTC.